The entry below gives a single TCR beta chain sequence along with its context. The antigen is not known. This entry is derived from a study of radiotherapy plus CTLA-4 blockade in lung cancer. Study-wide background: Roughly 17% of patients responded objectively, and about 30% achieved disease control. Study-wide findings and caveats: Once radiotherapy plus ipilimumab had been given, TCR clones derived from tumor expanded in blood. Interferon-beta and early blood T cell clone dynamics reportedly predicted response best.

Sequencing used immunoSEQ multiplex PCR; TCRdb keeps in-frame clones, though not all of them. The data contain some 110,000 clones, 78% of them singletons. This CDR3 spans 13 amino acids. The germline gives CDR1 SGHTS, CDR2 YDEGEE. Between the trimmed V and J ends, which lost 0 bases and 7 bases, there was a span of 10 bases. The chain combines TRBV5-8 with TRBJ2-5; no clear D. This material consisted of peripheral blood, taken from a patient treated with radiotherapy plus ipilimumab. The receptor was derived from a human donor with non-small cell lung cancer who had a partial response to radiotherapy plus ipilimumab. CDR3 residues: CASSLEVAGTQYF. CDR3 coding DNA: TGTGCCAGCAGCTTGGAGGTAGCTGGGACCCAGTACTTC.